What follows are 26 T cell receptor beta chains derived from one specimen sequenced in a study of human T cells and chemical hapten exposure. Documented time point: patch test 3, about 24 weeks after DPC sensitization. Treatment given: therapeutic diphenylcyclopropenone sensitization with weekly scalp DPC. TCRdb redid the calling of the RACE reads with MiXCR, one entry per CDR3 protein. The data contain around 110,000 distinct CDR3 sequences, around 10% of them singletons. The material was whole blood, obtained in connection with sensitization to the hapten diphenylcyclopropenone (DPC). Receptors were obtained from a woman aged 45-65 years with alopecia areata. Some clones in this sample may be carry-over from other donors' samples.

This clonotype was detected a few times. The chain has TRBV20-1 and TRBJ2-3; 9 bases align to TRBD2. V shed 7 bases and J 0 bases; nucleotides not matched to a gene: 8. CDR3 length: 15 amino acids. The germline CDR1 and CDR2 sequences are DFQATT and SNEGSKA (reference sequence). This CDR3 reads CSVLAGAVSTDTQYF. The CDR3 DNA reads TGCAGTGTTTTAGCGGGGGCGGTAAGCACAGATACGCAGTATTTT.

This chain connects TRBV6-5 to TRBJ1-1; D gene ambiguous. The CDR3 loop spans 16 amino acids. V was clipped by 0 bases and J by 0 bases, with 11 bases between them. CDR1 and CDR2 (germline): MNHEY, SVGAGI. The CDR3 reads CASSYSRHRMNTEAFF. The CDR3 DNA follows: TGTGCCAGCAGTTACTCTCGACATAGAATGAACACTGAAGCTTTCTTT.

A few counts support this clonotype. The CDR3 reads CASSLKGGGPSGNTIYF. CDR3 DNA sequence: TGTGCCAGCAGCTTAAAAGGGGGGGGACCCTCTGGAAACACCATATATTTT. The V gene is TRBV7-6, the J gene TRBJ1-3; maybe TRBD1 (6 bases). CDR3 length: 17 amino acids. Trimming shortened V by 2 bases and J by 0 bases, and 14 bases separated the two germline ends. The germline V gene has CDR1 SGHVS and CDR2 FNYEAQ.

This clonotype was counted at least ten times. J is TRBJ2-1 and V is TRBV4-3; 7 bases align to TRBD2. With V trimmed by 0 bases and J by 4 bases, 6 bases remained unmatched. Germline CDR1 reads LGHNA; CDR2 reads YSLEER. The CDR3 runs to 16 residues. The CDR3 DNA reads TGCGCCAGCAGCCAAGATCGGGGAGGGGTTTACAATGAGCAGTTCTTC. Its translation is CASSQDRGGVYNEQFF.

This clonotype has at least ten counts. The V and J genes are TRBV20-1 and TRBJ2-7, with 13 bases identical to TRBD2. Germline CDR1 is DFQATT and CDR2 is SNEGSKA (reference sequence). The V segment lost 5 bases and the J segment 1 base; nucleotides outside the gene matches: 2. This CDR3 is built from 14 residues. CDR3 bases: TGCAGTGCTGTACTAGCGGGAGGGTCCTACGAGCAGTACTTC. It is translated as CSAVLAGGSYEQYF.

The sample holds a few counts of this clonotype. The chain carries TRBV7-9 and TRBJ2-7; the D gene is possibly TRBD1 (5 bases). Per germline, CDR1 SEHNR and CDR2 FQNEAQ (reference sequence). V was shortened by 6 bases and J by 4 bases, with 16 bases between the two germline ends. The CDR3 is made up of 14 amino acids. The CDR3 sequence is CASRQVPDEYEQYF. For the CDR3, the DNA is TGTGCCAGCAGACAGGTACCCGACGAATACGAGCAGTACTTC.

This clonotype was detected only a few times. The gene calls are TRBV29-1 and TRBJ1-1, with D perhaps TRBD1 (5 bases). The germline V gene encodes CDR1 SQVTM and CDR2 ANQGSEA. This CDR3 comprises 14 residues. V lost 7 bases and J 5 bases, leaving 20 bases between the germline ends. The CDR3 spells CSDNLGPEGTEAFF. The CDR3 coding sequence is TGCAGCGACAACTTGGGACCTGAAGGAACTGAAGCTTTCTTT.

Only a few counts were recorded for this clonotype. This sequence joins TRBV28 and TRBJ1-2; 7 bases are shared with TRBD1. Germline loops: CDR1 MDHEN, CDR2 SYDVKM. The CDR3 length is 14 residues. The J segment lost 0 bases and the V segment lost 9 bases, leaving 7 bases of the junction unmatched. CDR3 amino acids: CASSLGTANYGYTF. The DNA for the CDR3 is TGTGCCAGTAGCTTGGGGACAGCTAACTATGGCTACACCTTC.

This clonotype was seen at least ten times. V usage is TRBV4-2 and J usage is TRBJ2-5; no definite D call. This CDR3 has 13 residues. The germline gives CDR1 LGHNA, CDR2 YNFKEQ. Trimming pared 0 bases from V and 9 bases from J, leaving 11 bases between. CDR3 bases: TGTGCCAGCAGCCAAGAAGGAAACTTCCCCCAGTACTTC. This encodes CASSQEGNFPQYF.

V and J are TRBV16 and TRBJ1-2; D gene unclear. Germline V CDR1 and CDR2: KGHSY, FQNENV. V shed 2 bases and J shed 7 bases, with 8 bases lying between them. This CDR3 has 12 amino acids. CDR3 nucleotides: TGTGCCAGCAGCCAAATTGGACGTGGCTACACCTTC. It is translated as CASSQIGRGYTF.

The rearrangement joins TRBV6-5 to TRBJ2-4; the D gene is possibly TRBD1 (6 bases). Germline V lookup: CDR1 MNHEY, CDR2 SVGAGI. The CDR3 length is 13 residues. Trimming took off 6 bases at V and 3 bases at J, with 9 bases between the two ends. The CDR3 loop reads CASRQGDKNIQYF. CDR3 DNA: TGTGCCAGCAGACAGGGAGACAAAAACATTCAGTACTTC.

This clonotype has more than one count but fewer than ten. This rearrangement joins TRBV7-9 to TRBJ1-1; TRBD1 matches at 9 bases. Trimming took 5 bases from V and 5 from J; bases not matched to a gene: 15. The length of the CDR3 is 17 residues. Germline V gives CDR1 SEHNR, CDR2 FQNEAQ (reference sequence). CDR3 protein: CASSPTGTGPDKTEAFF. CDR3 coding DNA: TGTGCCAGCAGCCCGACCGGGACAGGGCCGGATAAGACTGAAGCTTTCTTT.

This clonotype has just a few counts. The V gene is TRBV27, the J gene TRBJ2-5; 7 nucleotides agree with TRBD1. Germline V gene data show CDR1 as MNHEY and CDR2 as SMNVEV (reference sequence). V was pared by 2 bases and J by 6 bases, with 9 bases of the junction left unmatched. The CDR3 covers 15 residues. CDR3 sequence: CASSLRGRGSQTQYF. DNA for the CDR3: TGTGCCAGCAGTTTACGAGGCAGGGGGAGTCAGACCCAGTACTTC.

The J gene is TRBJ2-6, the V gene TRBV11-2; D is perhaps TRBD1 (6 bases). Germline CDR1 is SGHAT and CDR2 is FQNNGV. Trimming removed 5 bases from V and 0 bases from J, with 17 bases in between. The CDR3 sequence is 18 residues long. This CDR3 is CASSPSGHEISGANVLTF. The DNA of the CDR3 is TGTGCCAGCAGCCCCTCGGGACACGAAATCTCTGGGGCCAACGTCCTGACTTTC.

The rearrangement joins TRBV20-1 to TRBJ2-3; 8 nucleotides agree with TRBD2. The CDR3 is made up of 16 amino acids. J was trimmed by 7 bases and V by 5 bases; bases with no gene match: 17. Germline V CDR1 and CDR2: DFQATT, SNEGSKA (reference sequence). CDR3 amino acids: CSAAHSGTSASHTQYF. The DNA of the CDR3 is TGCAGTGCTGCCCATTCCGGGACTAGTGCATCGCATACGCAGTATTTT.

This clonotype appeared a few times. CDR3 sequence: CASSPAWAGTNQPQHF. The CDR3, as DNA: TGTGCCAGCAGCCCCGCCTGGGCAGGGACCAATCAGCCCCAGCATTTT. V and J are TRBV7-9 and TRBJ1-5; D possibly corresponds to TRBD1 (5 bases). The V gene lost 5 bases and the J gene lost 3 bases, with 17 bases spanning the gap. The germline CDR1 and CDR2 sequences are SEHNR and FQNEAQ (reference sequence). CDR3 size: 16 residues.

This clonotype was counted between two and nine times. The chain uses TRBV25-1 and TRBJ2-6, with no clear D. The V gene's germline CDR1 is MGHDK and CDR2 SYGVNS. The CDR3 runs to 14 residues. V was shortened by 3 bases and J by 0 bases, with 3 bases between the two germline ends. The CDR3 DNA reads TGTGCCAGCAGTGAGGACTCTGGGGCCAACGTCCTGACTTTC. Protein product: CASSEDSGANVLTF.

In this sample, this clonotype turned up a few times. The chain recombines TRBV4-2 with TRBJ2-7; D gene uncertain. V shed 5 bases and J shed 6 bases, with 14 bases lying between them. Looked up from germline, CDR1 is LGHNA and CDR2 is YNFKEQ. The CDR3 totals 13 residues. CDR3 loop: CASSFTGPGEQYF. DNA of the CDR3: TGTGCCAGCAGCTTTACCGGTCCGGGCGAGCAGTACTTC.

This clonotype was found many times. The rearrangement joins TRBV29-1 to TRBJ1-1, with 8 bases matching TRBD1. V dropped 4 bases and J dropped 0; count of bases not matched to a gene: 7. Per the germline V gene, CDR1 is SQVTM and CDR2 is ANQGSEA. This CDR3 is built from 15 residues. The chain's CDR3 is CSVVRTGTMNTEAFF. The CDR3 DNA is TGCAGCGTTGTCCGGACAGGGACTATGAACACTGAAGCTTTCTTT.

In this sample, this clonotype turned up a few times. This chain links TRBV7-9 with TRBJ1-4; D is undetermined. Germline V lookup: CDR1 SEHNR, CDR2 FQNEAQ (reference sequence). Trimming removed 1 base from V and 6 bases from J, with 9 bases in between. The CDR3 length is 14 residues. The CDR3 is CASSLGFSDEKLFF. DNA of the CDR3: TGTGCCAGCAGCTTAGGGTTTTCCGATGAAAAACTGTTTTTT.

In this sample, this clonotype turned up a few times. The V and J genes are TRBV29-1 and TRBJ2-5; TRBD1 matches at 7 bases. There are 14 residues in the CDR3. From germline, CDR1 is SQVTM and CDR2 ANQGSEA. V was clipped by 3 bases and J by 1 base; unmatched bases: 5. The CDR3 reads CSVDAGTAQETQYF. CDR3 DNA: TGCAGCGTTGACGCCGGGACAGCCCAAGAGACCCAGTACTTC.

In this sample, this clonotype turned up a few times. The V gene is TRBV25-1, the J gene TRBJ2-3; D tentatively fits TRBD1 or TRBD2 (5 bases each). The CDR3 loop spans 12 amino acids. Trimming left V 7 bases short and J 5 bases short, with 10 bases between. Germline CDR1 and CDR2: MGHDK and SYGVNS. CDR3 nucleotide sequence: TGTGCCAGCAACATTGGGGGAGATACGCAGTATTTT. It is translated as CASNIGGDTQYF.

This clonotype was picked up a small number of times. The rearrangement joins TRBV7-2 to TRBJ2-1; tentatively, D is TRBD1 or TRBD2 (5 bases each). The V gene lost 3 bases and the J gene lost 4 bases, with 16 bases spanning the gap. The CDR3 covers 16 residues. CDR1 and CDR2 (germline): SGHTA, FQGNSA. The CDR3 here is CASSFYRPGPYNEQFF. The DNA of the CDR3 is TGTGCCAGCAGCTTCTACCGTCCGGGACCATACAATGAGCAGTTCTTC. The entire variable domain, with the rest obtained from reference TRBV7-2 and TRBJ2-1, is as follows: GAGVSQSPSNKVTEKGKDVELRCDPISGHTALYWYRQSLGQGLEFLIYFQGNSAPDKSGLPSDRFSAERTGGSVSTLTIQRTQQEDSAVYLCASSFYRPGPYNEQFFGPGTRLTVL.

The CDR3 sequence: CASSLRGTSEQETQYF. Here the CDR3 DNA reads TGTGCCAGCAGCCTAAGGGGGACTAGCGAGCAAGAGACCCAGTACTTC. J is TRBJ2-5 and V is TRBV11-2; 10 bases are a match to TRBD2. V lost 5 bases, J lost 2 bases, and 8 bases stayed unmatched. The CDR3 runs 16 residues. Germline V gene lookup returns CDR1 SGHAT and CDR2 FQNNGV.

The chain joins TRBV10-3 to TRBJ2-7; 9 bases match TRBD2. V gave up 3 bases and J gave up 0 bases; unmatched junction bases: 6. CDR3 length equals 16 residues. CDR1 and CDR2 from the germline V gene are ENHRY and SYGVKD. CDR3 nucleotides: TGTGCCATCAGTGATACCGAGCGGGGGGACTCCTACGAGCAGTACTTC. The encoded protein is CAISDTERGDSYEQYF.

CDR3 protein: CASSQSVGNPYEQYF. CDR3 bases: TGTGCCAGCAGCCAAAGCGTGGGGAACCCCTACGAGCAGTACTTC. J is TRBJ2-7 and V is TRBV14; no reliable D call. Trimming cost V 2 bases and J 2 bases, with 13 bases left between them. The CDR3 runs 15 residues. CDR1 SGHDN and CDR2 FVKESK come from the germline V gene.